These 14 T cell receptor beta chains were all obtained from the same sample, sequenced in a study of cytomegalovirus exposure and HLA in healthy donors. PCR involved 60 Vbeta and 13 Jbeta primers. The table came from immunoSEQ multiplex PCR; TCRdb's copy has only in-frame clones and leaves some out. The table records 110,000 to 150,000 clones, about four fifths of them present only once. The sample consisted of PBMCs. The receptor set was obtained from a man under 40 in good health and CMV-seronegative.

V is TRBV9 and J is TRBJ1-2; the match to TRBD1 covers 7 bases. The germline gives CDR1 SGDLS, CDR2 YYNGEE. V lost 0 bases and J lost 7; bases outside the gene matches: 6. This CDR3 is 14 amino acids long. The CDR3 bases are TGTGCCAGCAGCGTAGGGACAGGCTCAAGTGGCTACACCTTC. Translation gives CASSVGTGSSGYTF.

This clone has just one count. The V gene is TRBV29-1, the J gene TRBJ2-5; no definite D call. Germline V gene sequence: CDR1 SQVTM, CDR2 ANQGSEA. The CDR3 has 13 amino acids. V was trimmed by 4 bases and J by 3 bases, leaving 12 bases between them. The DNA for the CDR3 is TGCAGCGTTGCCACTATCCTTAAAGAGACCCAGTACTTC. The encoded protein is CSVATILKETQYF.

The chain couples TRBV6-1 to TRBJ2-1, with TRBD2 matching 10 bases. The germline V gene encodes CDR1 MNHNS and CDR2 SASEGT. There are 15 residues in the CDR3. J lost 3 bases, V lost 1 base, and 0 bases had no gene match. CDR3 sequence reads: CASSEERGGYNEQFF. In nucleotides, the CDR3 is TGTGCCAGCAGTGAAGAGCGGGGGGGCTACAATGAGCAGTTCTTC.

The V call is TRBV7-6, the J call TRBJ2-2; D is uncertain. The CDR3 runs 13 residues. The V end was cut by 2 bases, the J end by 3 bases, with 4 bases between. Germline V gene lookup returns CDR1 SGHVS and CDR2 FNYEAQ. The CDR3 protein is CASSLLHTGELFF. DNA of the CDR3: TGTGCCAGCAGCTTACTTCACACCGGGGAGCTGTTTTTT.

The chain links TRBV6-1 to TRBJ1-2; the match to TRBD1 covers 9 bases. Per germline, CDR1 MNHNS and CDR2 SASEGT. The J segment lost 3 bases and the V segment lost 4 bases, leaving 6 bases of the junction unmatched. There are 15 residues in the CDR3. The DNA of the CDR3 is TGTGCCAGCAGTGCTCAACAGGGGGCCGACTATGGCTACACCTTC. Translating gives CASSAQQGADYGYTF.

V is TRBV9 and J is TRBJ2-1; TRBD2 matches at 13 bases. Germline values: CDR1 SGDLS, CDR2 YYNGEE. V lost 3 bases and J lost 7; bases outside the gene matches: 7. CDR3 length equals 16 residues. CDR3 sequence: CASSAEGLAGTNEQFF. Here the CDR3 DNA reads TGTGCCAGCAGCGCTGAGGGACTAGCGGGAACTAATGAGCAGTTCTTC.

The chain has TRBV5-1 and TRBJ2-1; 15 positions match TRBD2. V gave up 1 base and J gave up 4 bases; unmatched junction bases: 12. In germline, CDR1 is SGHRS, CDR2 YFSETQ. The CDR3 sequence is 20 residues long. The CDR3 coding sequence is TGCGCCAGCAGCTTGCAGGGACTAGCGGGAGGCCGGGCGGCATACAATGAGCAGTTCTTC. The encoded protein is CASSLQGLAGGRAAYNEQFF.

This rearrangement joins TRBV2 to TRBJ1-1; D not resolved. The ends were cut back, 6 bases at V and 1 base at J, with 12 bases in the middle. The CDR3 covers 14 residues. Looked up from germline, CDR1 is SNHLY and CDR2 is FYNNEI. CDR3: CASRVGRQNTEAFF. CDR3 sequence (DNA): TGTGCCAGCAGAGTCGGTAGACAGAACACTGAAGCTTTCTTT.

This clone appeared a single time. The chain links TRBV29-1 to TRBJ1-1; D ambiguous. V gave up 4 bases and J gave up 0 bases, with 15 bases separating them. This CDR3 contains 15 residues. CDR1 is SQVTM, CDR2 ANQGSEA, per germline. The CDR3 bases are TGCAGCGTTGTGAACAGCCGAACGATGAACACTGAAGCTTTCTTT. Translated: CSVVNSRTMNTEAFF.

J is TRBJ2-1 and V is TRBV6-1; TRBD2 agrees at 10 bases. The J segment lost 9 bases and the V segment lost 4 bases, leaving 9 bases of the junction unmatched. This CDR3 is 15 amino acids long. CDR1 and CDR2 from the germline V gene are MNHNS and SASEGT. The CDR3 nucleotides read TGTGCCAGCAGTGCCCTAGCTAGCGGGGGTGGTGAGCAGTTCTTC. Its protein is CASSALASGGGEQFF.

The CDR3: CSVEATRYTEAFF. In DNA form, the CDR3 reads TGCAGCGTTGAAGCCACCCGGTACACTGAAGCTTTCTTT. The chain recombines TRBV29-1 with TRBJ1-1; D is uncertain. In germline, CDR1 is SQVTM, CDR2 ANQGSEA. The length of the CDR3 is 13 residues. Trimming shortened V by 1 base and J by 3 bases, and 9 bases separated the two germline ends.

The rearrangement links TRBV10-3 to TRBJ2-1; the D is unclear. The length of the CDR3 is 17 residues. Germline lookup yields CDR1 ENHRY and CDR2 SYGVKD. V was trimmed by 3 bases and J by 4 bases, leaving 19 bases between them. CDR3 region: CAISDQRRSAPYNEQFF. Here the CDR3 DNA reads TGTGCCATCAGTGATCAACGCCGGAGTGCTCCGTACAATGAGCAGTTCTTC.

The chain combines TRBV27 with TRBJ2-3, with D tentatively TRBD2 (6 bases). This CDR3 has 13 amino acids. Trimming shortened V by 6 bases and J by 7 bases, and 14 bases separated the two germline ends. Germline V lookup: CDR1 MNHEY, CDR2 SMNVEV (reference sequence). The CDR3 spells CASSALRGYTQYF. CDR3 in DNA: TGTGCCAGCAGCGCCCTACGGGGGTATACGCAGTATTTT.

This clone has just one count. The genes are TRBV27 and TRBJ1-5; possibly TRBD1 for D (5 bases). Per the germline V gene, CDR1 is MNHEY and CDR2 is SMNVEV (reference sequence). This CDR3 region has 15 residues. V lost 0 bases and J lost 1, with 7 bases in between. CDR3 in DNA: TGTGCCAGCAGTTTATCGACAGAAAGCAATCAGCCCCAGCATTTT. Encoded protein: CASSLSTESNQPQHF.